This T cell receptor beta chain derives from a study of blood T cell repertoires in COVID-19. Turning to the study itself: Sites across the United States, Italy and Spain contributed samples from acute and convalescent COVID-19.

The germline V gene has CDR1 SQVTM and CDR2 ANQGSEA. The CDR3 is 15 amino acids. V was shortened by 6 bases and J by 1 base, with 18 bases between the two germline ends. Per the study methods: Amplification with reference gene primers provided the estimates of nucleated cell counts. Here immunoSEQ multiplex PCR was the method, and the copy in TCRdb shows in-frame clones only, minus some. V, J and clone size are taken as reported in that table, and D and trimming were inferred from the DNA itself. The sample has around 250,000 clones; 85% to 90% are singletons. The sequenced sample was peripheral blood. The gene calls are TRBV29-1 and TRBJ1-1; D is possibly TRBD1 (6 bases). The clonotype comes from a woman in her sixties or seventies with active or convalescent COVID-19. Here the CDR3 DNA reads TGCAGCGTAACAGGGATCGGGGTTGGGAACACTGAAGCTTTCTTT. It specifies CSVTGIGVGNTEAFF.